This passage covers 25 T cell receptor beta chains from one sample sequenced in a study of T cells in Graves' hyperthyroidism and ophthalmopathy. Researchers amplified the TCR beta CDR3 regions from RNA transcripts. With the HTBI primer set, the TCR CDR3 went through a first round of RT-PCR. TCRdb passed the multiplex PCR reads through MiXCR, listing each CDR3 protein once. The sample carries about 620,000 distinct CDR3 sequences, roughly 17% recorded once. The source material was blood. The receptors derive from a woman aged 30 to 39 with Graves' hyperthyroidism.

In this sample, this clonotype turned up a few times. This chain uses TRBV19 with TRBJ1-1; 7 nucleotides line up with TRBD1. The junction had 10 bases not matched to a gene; V was cut back by 8 bases and J by 7 bases. Germline CDR1 reads LNHDA; CDR2 reads SQIVND (reference sequence). The CDR3 spans 13 residues. The CDR3 sequence is CASLRQGDDEAFF. CDR3 coding DNA: TGTGCCAGTCTCCGACAGGGTGACGATGAAGCTTTCTTT.

This clonotype was seen only a few times. The genes are TRBV5-1 and TRBJ2-7; 8 bases agree with TRBD2. CDR1 and CDR2 (germline): SGHRS, YFSETQ. The V gene end was trimmed by 3 bases and the J gene end by 3 bases; junction bases not matched to a gene: 5. The CDR3 length is 14 residues. The CDR3 DNA reads as TGCGCCAGCAGCTCGGGGGGGGTGAGCTACGAGCAGTACTTC. Translating it yields CASSSGGVSYEQYF.

This clonotype showed up many times. The chain joins TRBV2 to TRBJ1-1; no firm D call. CDR1 and CDR2 from the germline V gene are SNHLY and FYNNEI. The ends were cut back, 3 bases at V and 8 bases at J, with 7 bases in the middle. There are 11 residues in the CDR3. DNA of the CDR3: TGTGCCAGCAGTGACAGCTACGAAGCTTTCTTT. It is translated as CASSDSYEAFF. Looking up the rest from reference TRBV2 and TRBJ1-1 gives the full variable domain: EPEVTQTPSHQVTQMGQEVILRCVPISNHLYFYWYRQILGQKVEFLVSFYNNEISEKSEIFDDQFSVERPDGSNFTLKIRSTKLEDSAMYFCASSDSYEAFFGQGTRLTVV.

Concerning this clonotype: A much more abundant neighbour one base away suggests this may be a read error. The rearrangement links TRBV5-5 to TRBJ2-1; D might be TRBD2 (6 bases). The CDR3 covers 14 residues. V was cut by 9 bases and J by 5 bases, with 18 bases left in between. Per the germline V gene, CDR1 is SGHKS and CDR2 is YYEKEE (reference sequence). As DNA, the CDR3 is TGTGCCACCTACCGGAGGGTTGAGAACAATGAGCAGTTCTTC. It specifies CATYRRVENNEQFF. Looking up the rest from reference TRBV5-5 and TRBJ2-1 gives the full variable domain: DAGVTQSPTHLIKTRGQQVTLRCSPISGHKSVSWYQQVLGQGPQFIFQYYEKEERGRGNFPDRFSARQFPNYSSELNVNALLLGDSALYLCATYRRVENNEQFFGPGTRLTVL.

This clonotype was picked up many times. The chain recombines TRBV10-3 with TRBJ2-3; 9 bases are a match to TRBD2. V trimming: 6 bases; J trimming: 0 bases; junction bases outside the gene matches: 4. The CDR3 has 15 amino acids. CDR1 ENHRY and CDR2 SYGVKD come from the germline V gene. CDR3 DNA: TGTGCCATCAGGTCTACTAGCGGGAGCACAGATACGCAGTATTTT. Protein product: CAIRSTSGSTDTQYF.

This clonotype showed up just once. One junction end does not reproduce the germline sequence, and a read error may be involved. The chain recombines TRBV5-1 with TRBJ1-1, with no clear D. The CDR3 runs to 13 residues. Germline CDR1 is SGHRS and CDR2 is YFSETQ. The CDR3 bases are TGCGCCAACAGCATTCGGTCAGACACTGAAGCTTTCTTT. Translated, it gives CANSIRSDTEAFF.

This clonotype has a handful of counts. The chain employs TRBV28 and TRBJ1-5; TRBD1 agrees at 9 bases. The CDR3 length is 16 residues. Germline CDR1 MDHEN, CDR2 SYDVKM. J was trimmed by 9 bases and V by 3 bases; bases with no gene match: 12. The CDR3 region is CASSFGYGQGQRPQHF. DNA of the CDR3: TGTGCCAGCAGTTTCGGCTACGGACAGGGGCAGCGGCCCCAGCATTTT.

This clonotype was counted ten times or more. The J gene is TRBJ1-5, the V gene TRBV12-3 or TRBV12-4; no clear D gene. The CDR3 spans 14 residues. V lost 5 bases to trimming and J lost 4 bases, with 12 bases between them. The CDR3 DNA is TGTGCCAGCAGTCAGTGGGGATGGAATCAGCCCCAGCATTTT. This gives the protein CASSQWGWNQPQHF.

In its sample, this clonotype was seen a few times. The chain joins TRBV5-1 to TRBJ1-2; TRBD1 is a possible D gene (5 bases). The CDR3 loop spans 13 amino acids. Germline V gene data show CDR1 as SGHRS and CDR2 as YFSETQ. V lost 0 bases to trimming and J lost 8 bases, with 11 bases between them. DNA for the CDR3: TGCGCCAGCAGCTTGGATGGGGGAGTGGGCTACACCTTC. Amino acids: CASSLDGGVGYTF.

The V call is TRBV3-1, the J call TRBJ2-1; 8 bases align to TRBD1. The CDR3 spans 17 residues. V dropped 0 bases and J dropped 2; count of bases not matched to a gene: 6. In germline, CDR1 is LGHDT, CDR2 YNNKEL (reference sequence). CDR3 region: CASSQEDAGQAYNEQFF. DNA of the CDR3: TGTGCCAGCAGCCAAGAGGATGCGGGACAGGCCTACAATGAGCAGTTCTTC.

In its sample, this clonotype was seen many times. V gene TRBV20-1 combines with J gene TRBJ1-1; D is unclear. V was shortened by 1 base and J by 6 bases, with 12 bases between the two germline ends. There are 13 residues in the CDR3. Germline assignment: CDR1 DFQATT and CDR2 SNEGSKA (reference sequence). CDR3 coding DNA: TGCAGTGCTAGAGGACCCTCCCCGGCTGAAGCTTTCTTT. Translation gives CSARGPSPAEAFF.

There are many counts of this clonotype. The chain links TRBV2 to TRBJ2-7; TRBD2 matches at 7 bases. V shed 1 base and J 2 bases; nucleotides not matched to a gene: 5. The CDR3 consists of 15 residues. CDR1 and CDR2 from the germline V gene are SNHLY and FYNNEI. The CDR3 DNA sequence: TGTGCCAGCAGTGAAGGGCGGGAGTGGGCCTACGAGCAGTACTTC. Translation gives CASSEGREWAYEQYF.

V and J are TRBV11-1 and TRBJ1-2; a possible D gene is TRBD1 (6 bases). The V gene lost 5 bases and the J gene lost 4 bases, with 17 bases spanning the gap. The length of the CDR3 is 15 residues. Germline V CDR1 and CDR2: SGHAT, FQDESV (reference sequence). In DNA form, the CDR3 reads TGTGCCAGCAGCCCACCCCCTACAGGGACCTATGGCTACACCTTC. Translated, it gives CASSPPPTGTYGYTF. Together with reference TRBV11-1 and TRBJ1-2, the CDR3 gives the full variable domain: EAEVAQSPRYKITEKSQAVAFWCDPISGHATLYWYRQILGQGPELLVQFQDESVVDDSQLPKDRFSAERLKGVDSTLKIQPAELGDSAMYLCASSPPPTGTYGYTFGSGTRLTVV.

The chain is built from TRBV2 and TRBJ1-5; 9 positions agree with TRBD1. The CDR3 is made up of 15 amino acids. Unmatched junction bases numbered 8, after V lost 5 bases and J lost 6 bases. Germline V gives CDR1 SNHLY, CDR2 FYNNEI. The CDR3 coding sequence is TGTGCCAGCAGTTACGGGACAGGGTCGACTCAGCCCCAGCATTTT. This codes for CASSYGTGSTQPQHF.

The chain is built from TRBV25-1 and TRBJ2-1; 9 bases fit TRBD2. The germline gives CDR1 MGHDK, CDR2 SYGVNS. The CDR3 loop spans 11 amino acids. The ends lost 7 bases at V and 12 bases at J; junction bases unmatched: 4. The CDR3 coding sequence is TGTGCCAGCACGGGGACTAGCTCGCAGTTCTTC. This gives the protein CASTGTSSQFF.

This clonotype has a count of ten or more. The V gene is TRBV5-1, the J gene TRBJ2-1, with 10 positions matching TRBD2. J gave up 5 bases and V 0 bases, and 2 bases lay outside the gene matches. Germline CDR1 SGHRS, CDR2 YFSETQ. The CDR3 spans 15 residues. CDR3 sequence (DNA): TGCGCCAGCAGCTTGGGCGGACTAGCGGACAATGAGCAGTTCTTC. Its translation is CASSLGGLADNEQFF.

The rearrangement links TRBV19 to TRBJ2-1, with 10 positions matching TRBD2. This CDR3 region has 19 residues. After removal of 6 bases from V and 4 bases from J, the junction contained 18 bases not matched to a gene. CDR1 and CDR2 from the germline V gene are LNHDA and SQIVND (reference sequence). This chain's CDR3 is CASSRRTSGQEDRYNEQFF. The CDR3 DNA follows: TGTGCCAGTAGCCGCCGGACTAGCGGCCAGGAAGATCGGTACAATGAGCAGTTCTTC.

About this clonotype itself: Possible read error: a much larger clone is one base away. This chain connects TRBV28 to TRBJ1-5; D might be TRBD1 (5 bases). Germline CDR1 and CDR2: MDHEN and SYDVKM. The CDR3 contains 14 residues. This chain's CDR3 is CASSPWTRNQLQHF. The CDR3 DNA reads as TGTGCCAGCAGCCCATGGACACGCAATCAGCTCCAGCATTTT.

The rearrangement links TRBV5-8 to TRBJ2-1, with a weak D call TRBD2 (5 bases). This CDR3 is 14 amino acids long. The V end lost 4 bases, the J end lost 10 bases, and 18 bases lay between the germline ends. Germline assignment: CDR1 SGHTS and CDR2 YDEGEE. CDR3 in amino acids: CASSVQTGVPEQFF. The DNA for the CDR3 is TGTGCCAGCAGCGTACAAACCGGGGTCCCCGAGCAGTTCTTC.

In its sample, this clonotype was seen many times. This rearrangement joins TRBV20-1 to TRBJ2-5; D may be TRBD1 or TRBD2 (6 bases each). The CDR3 consists of 11 residues. Deletions cut 5 bases from V and 7 bases from J, with 11 bases between. The germline V gene encodes CDR1 DFQATT and CDR2 SNEGSKA (reference sequence). CDR3 coding DNA: TGCAGTGCTCACGAGGGGGGGACCCAGTACTTC. Protein sequence: CSAHEGGTQYF.

This clonotype was recorded many times. The rearrangement uses TRBV14 and TRBJ1-1; perhaps TRBD1 as D (5 bases). Germline CDR1 and CDR2: SGHDN and FVKESK. The CDR3 sequence is 14 residues long. With 4 bases removed from V and 4 bases from J, the gap between germline ends came to 13 bases. CDR3 coding DNA: TGTGCCAGCAGCCCTCTTGGGGGAGGCACTGAAGCTTTCTTT. Its protein product is CASSPLGGGTEAFF.

The gene calls are TRBV24-1 and TRBJ2-3, with D perhaps given as TRBD1 or TRBD2 (5 bases each). Between the trimmed V and J ends, which lost 5 bases and 5 bases, there was a span of 7 bases. The germline gives CDR1 KGHDR, CDR2 SFDVKD. CDR3 size: 12 residues. The CDR3 here is CATSVGGDTQYF. CDR3 coding DNA: TGTGCCACCAGTGTTGGGGGAGATACGCAGTATTTT.

The chain combines TRBV24-1 with TRBJ2-2; 8 nucleotides match TRBD1. The ends lost 1 base at V and 6 bases at J; junction bases unmatched: 6. This CDR3 contains 16 residues. Germline-derived CDR1 and CDR2 are KGHDR and SFDVKD. This CDR3 is CATSDFRTGIPGELFF. CDR3 DNA: TGTGCCACCAGTGATTTCCGGACAGGGATACCCGGGGAGCTGTTTTTT.

The gene calls are TRBV12-3 or TRBV12-4 and TRBJ2-3; D could derive from TRBD1 or TRBD2 (5 bases each). Trimming shortened V by 4 bases and J by 5 bases, and 13 bases separated the two germline ends. CDR3 size: 14 residues. The CDR3 DNA is TGTGCCAGCAGTTGGGGGTATGTGGGAGATACGCAGTATTTT. Amino acid sequence: CASSWGYVGDTQYF.

The CDR3 DNA is TGCAGTGCTAGAGACTCCGGGACTAGAGGGACCGGGGAGCTGTTTTTT. It codes for CSARDSGTRGTGELFF. The J gene is TRBJ2-2, the V gene TRBV20-1; TRBD2 matches 8 bases. The length of the CDR3 is 16 residues. The trim removed 0 bases at V and 5 bases at J, leaving 8 bases unmatched. Per germline, CDR1 DFQATT and CDR2 SNEGSKA (reference sequence).